This T cell receptor (beta chain) was captured in a study of Graves' ophthalmopathy and Graves' hyperthyroidism. TCR beta CDR3 regions were amplified from RNA transcripts. HTBI primers were used in a first-round RT-PCR, which preceded a second-round multiplex PCR. TCRdb reprocessed the multiplex PCR reads via MiXCR and lists one record per CDR3 protein. This sample has approximately 500,000 distinct CDR3 sequences, with roughly 14% found just once. CDR1 and CDR2 from the germline V gene are MDHEN and SYDVKM. The CDR3 has 12 amino acids. The germline V and J ends were trimmed by 7 bases and 10 bases, with 17 bases remaining between them. There are many counts of this clonotype.

The sequenced material came from blood. This chain uses TRBV28 with TRBJ2-7; D perhaps matches TRBD2 (5 bases). This receptor was taken from a woman younger than 45 with Graves' ophthalmopathy. CDR3: CASTSGKDCQYF. The CDR3 nucleotides read TGTGCCAGCACCTCCGGGAAGGACTGTCAGTACTTC.